One sample yielded the 18 T cell receptor beta chains listed below, sequenced in a study of T cells in Graves' hyperthyroidism and ophthalmopathy. Template material for amplifying TCR beta CDR3 regions consisted of RNA transcripts. Researchers ran a first-round RT-PCR on the TCR CDR3 using the HTBI primer set. TCRdb re-called the multiplex PCR reads with MiXCR, one entry per CDR3 protein. The sample shows about 480,000 distinct CDR3 sequences, 13% to 15% of them seen only once. Source material: blood. The source is a woman aged 18-30 years with Graves' hyperthyroidism.

The chain employs TRBV7-9 and TRBJ1-5; the D gene is possibly TRBD1 (5 bases). The CDR3 covers 14 residues. Trimming took 5 bases from V and 6 from J, leaving 14 bases between them. Looked up from germline, CDR1 is SEHNR and CDR2 is FQNEAQ (reference sequence). In DNA form, the CDR3 reads TGTGCCAGCAGCGCCCGGGACGGGTTTCAGCCCCAGCATTTT. Translated, it gives CASSARDGFQPQHF.

This clonotype has just a few counts. V gene TRBV29-1 combines with J gene TRBJ1-6, with D maybe TRBD1 (5 bases). CDR3 length: 13 amino acids. V gave up 4 bases and J gave up 6 bases, with 10 bases separating them. Germline V gene sequence: CDR1 SQVTM, CDR2 ANQGSEA. The CDR3, as DNA: TGCAGCGTTGTCTACGACAGTAATTCACCCCTCCACTTT. Amino acid sequence: CSVVYDSNSPLHF.

This clonotype was seen at least ten times. This chain's CDR3 is CASSWSYEQYF. The CDR3 nucleotides are TGTGCCAGCAGCTGGTCCTACGAGCAGTACTTC. The chain carries TRBV11-3 and TRBJ2-7; no definite D call. CDR3 length: 11 amino acids. The V gene lost 4 bases and the J gene lost 1 base, with 2 bases spanning the gap. Germline V lookup: CDR1 SGHNT, CDR2 YENEEA. Supplemented by reference TRBV11-3 and TRBJ2-7, the full variable domain reads EAGVVQSPRYKIIEKKQPVAFWCNPISGHNTLYWYLQNLGQGPELLIRYENEEAVDDSQLPKDRFSAERLKGVDSTLKIQPAELGDSAVYLCASSWSYEQYFGPGTRLTVT.

In its sample, this clonotype was seen many times. The chain carries TRBV27 and TRBJ1-1; D call uncertain. Trimming took 5 bases from V and 3 from J, leaving 13 bases between them. Germline V gene data show CDR1 as MNHEY and CDR2 as SMNVEV (reference sequence). The CDR3 has 14 residues. This CDR3 reads CASSPLNLDTEAFF. The CDR3 DNA follows: TGTGCCAGCAGTCCTCTCAACTTGGACACTGAAGCTTTCTTT.

Many counts were recorded for this clonotype. V gene TRBV20-1 combines with J gene TRBJ2-7; 8 nucleotides align to TRBD1. From germline, CDR1 is DFQATT and CDR2 SNEGSKA (reference sequence). The CDR3 runs 11 residues. Germline trimming cut 5 bases from V and 4 bases from J; bases unmatched to any gene: 1. The CDR3 nucleotides are TGCAGTGCTGGACAGGGATACGAGCAGTACGTC. Translated, it gives CSAGQGYEQYV.

Many counts were recorded for this clonotype. The rearrangement joins TRBV12-3 or TRBV12-4 to TRBJ2-1, with a tentative D call TRBD1 (6 bases). There are 17 residues in the CDR3. The germline V and J ends were trimmed by 3 bases and 2 bases, with 17 bases remaining between them. The CDR3 coding sequence is TGTGCCAGCAGTTTCCGGGACAACTTGGACCCCTACAATGAGCAGTTCTTC. This translates into CASSFRDNLDPYNEQFF.

This clonotype was recorded a few times. The V call is TRBV20-1, the J call TRBJ1-2, with D possibly being TRBD1 (6 bases). The germline gives CDR1 DFQATT, CDR2 SNEGSKA (reference sequence). This CDR3 spans 14 amino acids. The V end was cut by 0 bases, the J end by 3 bases, with 11 bases between. The CDR3 DNA reads TGCAGTGCTAGAGACAGGGGAGGGGACTATGGCTACACCTTC. Its translation: CSARDRGGDYGYTF.

This clonotype was observed many times. The chain joins TRBV30 to TRBJ1-2, with 7 positions matching TRBD1. Germline CDR1 reads GTSNPN; CDR2 reads SVGIG (reference sequence). Trimming at V came to 1 base and at J to 3 bases, leaving 2 bases not matched to a gene. The CDR3 loop spans 13 amino acids. For the CDR3, the DNA is TGTGCCTGGAGTGACGGGACAGACTATGGCTACACCTTC. Amino acid sequence: CAWSDGTDYGYTF.

The J gene is TRBJ1-6, the V gene TRBV19, with 12 bases that match TRBD1. CDR1 and CDR2 from the germline V gene are LNHDA and SQIVND (reference sequence). V gave up 6 bases and J gave up 10 bases; unmatched junction bases: 7. This CDR3 has 15 amino acids. CDR3 coding DNA: TGTGCCAGTAGCGCCGGGACAGGGGGCAGGTCACCCCTCCACTTT. Translated, it gives CASSAGTGGRSPLHF.

The rearrangement joins TRBV20-1 to TRBJ2-1; 8 nucleotides align to TRBD2. This CDR3 has 13 amino acids. Germline V gene sequence: CDR1 DFQATT, CDR2 SNEGSKA (reference sequence). V lost 0 bases to trimming and J lost 7 bases; unmatched junction nucleotides: 2. As DNA, the CDR3 is TGCAGTGCTAGAGAGGGCGGGAGGAATGAGCAGTTCTTC. As protein: CSAREGGRNEQFF.

This clonotype was observed many times. This sequence joins TRBV7-3 and TRBJ2-5; TRBD2 agrees at 7 bases. The germline gives CDR1 SGHTA, CDR2 FQGTGA. Trimming cost V 2 bases and J 2 bases; bases outside gene matches: 8. The CDR3 has 16 residues. The CDR3 DNA reads as TGTGCCAGCAGCTTATACGGGGGAGGGCGGCAAGAGACCCAGTACTTC. Translated: CASSLYGGGRQETQYF.

At least ten counts were recorded for this clonotype. This chain joins TRBV2 and TRBJ2-1, with D perhaps TRBD2 (5 bases). The germline V gene has CDR1 SNHLY and CDR2 FYNNEI. With 5 bases removed from V and 8 bases from J, the gap between germline ends came to 16 bases. There are 14 residues in the CDR3. The CDR3, as DNA: TGTGCCAGCAGTCTCCGTGGGAGAGGCGATGAGCAGTTCTTC. Residues: CASSLRGRGDEQFF.

The table lists this clonotype with a few counts. This chain connects TRBV4-1 to TRBJ1-6; 8 bases are shared with TRBD1. The CDR3 runs to 17 residues. Germline-derived CDR1 and CDR2 are MGHRA and YSYEKL. After removal of 4 bases from V and 6 bases from J, the junction contained 11 bases not matched to a gene. CDR3 protein: CASSLEGIRGRNSPLHF. The CDR3 DNA sequence: TGCGCCAGCAGCCTAGAGGGAATCAGGGGGCGTAATTCACCCCTCCACTTT.

The table lists this clonotype with many counts. V is TRBV6-1 and J is TRBJ2-7; 9 bases align to TRBD2. Trimming removed 7 bases from V and 3 bases from J; junction bases left unmatched: 13. Germline V lookup: CDR1 MNHNS, CDR2 SASEGT. This CDR3 spans 16 amino acids. The CDR3, as DNA: TGTGCCAGCATAGGGGGTATAGCGGGAGAGGACTACGAGCAGTACTTC. It translates to CASIGGIAGEDYEQYF.

This clonotype was counted many times. V gene TRBV7-9 combines with J gene TRBJ1-2; no reliable D call. This CDR3 comprises 11 residues. V shed 5 bases and J shed 4 bases, with 5 bases lying between them. Germline V gene data show CDR1 as SEHNR and CDR2 as FQNEAQ (reference sequence). The CDR3 DNA reads as TGTGCCAGCAGCCCTTCCTATGGCTACACCTTC. Encoded protein: CASSPSYGYTF.

This clonotype was picked up many times. V is TRBV10-3 and J is TRBJ2-1; TRBD1 is a possible D gene (5 bases). CDR3 length: 15 amino acids. V was cut by 7 bases and J by 3 bases, with 16 bases left in between. Germline V gives CDR1 ENHRY, CDR2 SYGVKD. The CDR3 reads CAIKLDQGSYNEQFF. The CDR3 coding sequence is TGTGCCATCAAATTGGACCAGGGAAGCTACAATGAGCAGTTCTTC.

At least ten counts were recorded for this clonotype. The chain employs TRBV29-1 and TRBJ2-1; D unresolved. Germline V gene data show CDR1 as SQVTM and CDR2 as ANQGSEA. There are 14 residues in the CDR3. V lost 7 bases and J lost 4, with 17 bases in between. The CDR3 DNA follows: TGCAGCGCACGACACCACCTGGGGTACAATGAGCAGTTCTTC. Protein: CSARHHLGYNEQFF.

This clonotype was observed at least ten times. This chain connects TRBV6-2 or TRBV6-3 to TRBJ1-1, with D possibly TRBD1 on 5 matching bases. The CDR3 extends over 15 amino acids. V lost 0 bases and J 5 bases, leaving 13 bases between the germline ends. Germline lookup yields CDR1 MNHEY and CDR2 SVGEGT. For the CDR3, the DNA is TGTGCCAGCAGTTACTCACAGGCCCTCGGGACTGAAGCTTTCTTT. As protein: CASSYSQALGTEAFF.